Reported below is one T cell receptor (beta chain). The CDR3 extends over 13 amino acids. V dropped 6 bases and J dropped 8 bases, with 16 bases sitting between them. CDR1 and CDR2 (germline): SNHLY, FYNNEI. The record originates from a study of cytomegalovirus exposure and HLA in healthy donors. Produced via immunoSEQ multiplex PCR; TCRdb's table is partial and in-frame only. The sample yields about 110,000 clones, about 86% seen once. The specimen sequenced was PBMCs. The chain carries TRBV2 and TRBJ1-2, with D perhaps matching TRBD1 (5 bases). This receptor was obtained from a young woman in good health and CMV-seropositive. DNA for the CDR3: TGTGCCAGCAGAGGGCGGGGGGAACAAGGCTACACCTTC. Its translation: CASRGRGEQGYTF.